This T cell receptor beta chain was retrieved from a study of T cell repertoires in cytomegalovirus infection. Study context: Recently identified HLA-C-restricted CMV epitopes were among the peptides used. In public TCR beta signatures, there were indications of both CMV infection and matching HLA type. Findings and limits, study-wide: Carriers of CMV and the relevant HLA type were discriminated by public TCR beta frequency. The ex vivo response showed dominance by HLA-C-restricted CMV-specific TCR beta clonotypes.

A remark on this clonotype: Its antigen is unidentified.

One entry per CDR3 protein results from TCRdb running MiXCR on the reads. The data show about 83,000 distinct CDR3 sequences, about 24% seen once. This TCR was sampled from a human donor in good health (CMV status not recorded). Some clones in this sample may be carry-over from other donors' samples. Sample: CD8+ T cells from cultured PBMCs, taken from culture after CMV antigen stimulation.

The CDR3 is CATPRTGSLDEQYF. In nucleotides, the CDR3 is TGTGCCACCCCCCGGACAGGGTCTCTCGACGAGCAGTACTTC. The V gene is TRBV6-1, the J gene TRBJ2-7, with 8 bases fitting TRBD1. This CDR3 has 14 residues. Germline V CDR1 and CDR2: MNHNS, SASEGT. Trimming took 10 bases from V and 5 from J; bases not matched to a gene: 13.